Reported below is one T cell receptor (beta chain). The data derive from a study of blood T cell repertoires in COVID-19. As for the study in general: Some COVID-19 samples were acute and others convalescent; all came from the United States, Italy and Spain.

Using immunoSEQ multiplex PCR, the repertoire was profiled, and TCRdb retains in-frame clones only, with some absent. In the table there are about 220,000 clones, about 90% of which are singletons. The sequence came from a man aged 30 to 45 who had been exposed to COVID-19. Sequencing was performed on PBMCs or T cells enriched from blood (not recorded which).

This CDR3 is CASSPWDIRGELFF. The CDR3 DNA reads TGTGCCAGCAGCCCTTGGGACATACGAGGGGAGCTGTTTTTT. This rearrangement joins TRBV7-9 to TRBJ2-2; possibly TRBD1 for D (6 bases). The CDR3 is made up of 14 amino acids. The germline gives CDR1 SEHNR, CDR2 FQNEAQ (reference sequence). V was trimmed by 5 bases and J by 8 bases, leaving 15 bases between them.